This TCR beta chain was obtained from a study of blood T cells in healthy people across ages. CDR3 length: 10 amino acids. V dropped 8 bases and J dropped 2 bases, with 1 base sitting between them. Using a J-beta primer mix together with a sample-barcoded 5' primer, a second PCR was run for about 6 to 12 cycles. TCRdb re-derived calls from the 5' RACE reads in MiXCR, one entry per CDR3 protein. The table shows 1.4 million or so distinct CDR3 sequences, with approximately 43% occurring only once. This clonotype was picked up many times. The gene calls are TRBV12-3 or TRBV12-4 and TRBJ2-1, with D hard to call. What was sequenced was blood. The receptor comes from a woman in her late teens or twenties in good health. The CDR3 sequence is CASAYNEQFF. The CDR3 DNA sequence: TGTGCCAGCGCCTACAATGAGCAGTTCTTC.